This entry lists 8 T cell receptor beta chains sequenced from one sample in a study of Graves' ophthalmopathy and Graves' hyperthyroidism. Amplified TCR beta CDR3 regions were obtained using RNA transcripts as template. First-round RT-PCR with HTBI primers preceded a second-round multiplex PCR. In TCRdb, the multiplex PCR reads were re-called with MiXCR into one record per CDR3 protein. The sample lists 300,000 to 400,000 distinct CDR3 sequences, 17% occurring once. The sequenced sample consisted of peripheral blood. The receptors originated from an adult woman with stable Graves' hyperthyroidism.

This clonotype was found many times. The gene calls are TRBV28 and TRBJ1-5; no clear D gene. V dropped 1 base and J dropped 2 bases, with 9 bases sitting between them. The CDR3 is 15 amino acids. Germline loops: CDR1 MDHEN, CDR2 SYDVKM. CDR3 bases: TGTGCCAGCAGTTTATCTAAAGGTGGCAATCAGCCCCAGCATTTT. Amino acids: CASSLSKGGNQPQHF.

This clonotype appeared many times. V and J are TRBV5-1 and TRBJ1-1, with D unresolved. Per the germline V gene, CDR1 is SGHRS and CDR2 is YFSETQ. Trimming left V 0 bases short and J 2 bases short, with 5 bases between. The CDR3 totals 13 residues. The CDR3 DNA reads as TGCGCCAGCAGCTTGGCCGGTAACACTGAAGCTTTCTTT. Its protein product is CASSLAGNTEAFF. The full variable domain, rest sourced from reference TRBV5-1 and TRBJ1-1, is KAGVTQTPRYLIKTRGQQVTLSCSPISGHRSVSWYQQTPGQGLQFLFEYFSETQRNKGNFPGRFSGRQFSNSRSEMNVSTLELGDSALYLCASSLAGNTEAFFGQGTRLTVV.

The table lists this clonotype with many counts. This chain links TRBV20-1 with TRBJ2-7; 7 nucleotides agree with TRBD1. CDR1 and CDR2 (germline): DFQATT, SNEGSKA (reference sequence). The CDR3 spans 13 residues. V lost 3 bases and J lost 0; bases outside the gene matches: 2. The CDR3 sequence is CSARDRLSYEQYF. DNA of the CDR3: TGCAGTGCTAGGGACAGGCTCTCCTACGAGCAGTACTTC.

The table lists this clonotype with many counts. The chain has TRBV30 and TRBJ2-7; the D gene is possibly TRBD1 (5 bases). The CDR3 spans 12 residues. The germline CDR1 and CDR2 sequences are GTSNPN and SVGIG (reference sequence). Deletions cut 4 bases from V and 2 bases from J, with 9 bases between. CDR3 loop: CAWTGIPYEQYF. As DNA, the CDR3 is TGTGCCTGGACAGGGATCCCCTACGAGCAGTACTTC.

The table lists this clonotype with many counts. CDR3 sequence (DNA): TGTGCCAGCAGTTCGATCCCGGGACAGGGGATCGTCGAGCAGTACTTC. This gives the protein CASSSIPGQGIVEQYF. V gene TRBV27 combines with J gene TRBJ2-7; 10 bases fit TRBD1. After removal of 4 bases from V and 6 bases from J, the junction contained 12 bases not matched to a gene. This CDR3 contains 16 residues. Germline CDR1 is MNHEY and CDR2 is SMNVEV (reference sequence).

This clonotype came up many times. The rearrangement joins TRBV28 to TRBJ1-2, with D possibly TRBD1 on 5 matching bases. The germline V and J ends were trimmed by 2 bases and 6 bases, with 13 bases remaining between them. Germline assignment: CDR1 MDHEN and CDR2 SYDVKM. The CDR3 has 14 residues. DNA of the CDR3: TGTGCCAGCAGTTTAGGGGCTCCCACCAATGGCTACACCTTC. Translated, it gives CASSLGAPTNGYTF.

This clonotype has a count of ten or more. The gene calls are TRBV12-3 or TRBV12-4 and TRBJ1-1; D call uncertain. V lost 5 bases to trimming and J lost 1 base, with 11 bases between them. The CDR3 runs to 14 residues. Here the CDR3 reads CASSHPPANTEAFF. The CDR3, as DNA: TGTGCCAGCAGTCACCCCCCGGCGAACACTGAAGCTTTCTTT.

This clonotype occurred a few times. The chain carries TRBV5-1 and TRBJ2-2; possible D gene TRBD2, 6 bases. V shed 0 bases and J shed 4 bases, with 19 bases lying between them. The germline gives CDR1 SGHRS, CDR2 YFSETQ. The CDR3 runs 18 residues. This CDR3 reads CASSLAAPGGLSTGELFF. CDR3 DNA: TGCGCCAGCAGCTTGGCCGCCCCTGGAGGGTTGAGCACCGGGGAGCTGTTTTTT. The whole variable domain, filled in from reference TRBV5-1 and TRBJ2-2, reads KAGVTQTPRYLIKTRGQQVTLSCSPISGHRSVSWYQQTPGQGLQFLFEYFSETQRNKGNFPGRFSGRQFSNSRSEMNVSTLELGDSALYLCASSLAAPGGLSTGELFFGEGSRLTVL.